One sample yielded the 24 T cell receptor beta chains listed below, sequenced in a study of identifying expanded T cells in peripheral blood. Profiling relied on immunoSEQ multiplex PCR, and the TCRdb table lists in-frame clones only, not all of them. The table includes 70,000 to 100,000 clones, approximately 84% detected once. Sequencing was performed on blood. These receptors all stem from a person aged 18 to 75 in good health.

This clone was detected only a few times. The V gene is TRBV7-2, the J gene TRBJ2-3, with D possibly TRBD2 on 6 matching bases. V was shortened by 7 bases and J by 4 bases, with 15 bases between the two germline ends. This CDR3 region has 14 residues. Germline V gene data show CDR1 as SGHTA and CDR2 as FQGNSA. CDR3 DNA sequence: TGTGCCAGCACCCTTACTATAGCGGCAGATACGCAGTATTTT. Translated: CASTLTIAADTQYF.

In this sample, this clone turned up once. The chain carries TRBV11-3 and TRBJ2-7; 7 bases agree with TRBD1. This CDR3 comprises 17 residues. Germline lookup yields CDR1 SGHNT and CDR2 YENEEA. Unmatched junction bases numbered 12, after V lost 3 bases and J lost 1 base. CDR3 in DNA: TGTGCCAGCAGCTTCGCCCCTGACAGGGACGCATCCTACGAGCAGTACTTC. Translating it yields CASSFAPDRDASYEQYF.

The rearrangement links TRBV10-1 to TRBJ2-1; TRBD1 agrees at 10 bases. Germline trimming cut 4 bases from V and 2 bases from J; bases unmatched to any gene: 5. The CDR3 contains 16 residues. CDR1 is WNHNN and CDR2 is SYGVQD in the germline V gene (reference sequence). This CDR3 reads CASSGQTGGAYNEQFF. CDR3 nucleotide sequence: TGCGCCAGCAGTGGACAGACAGGGGGCGCCTACAATGAGCAGTTCTTC.

This clone showed up just once. The V call is TRBV6-5, the J call TRBJ1-4; tentatively, D is TRBD1 (5 bases). The CDR3 totals 16 residues. V was trimmed by 4 bases and J by 5 bases, leaving 17 bases between them. In germline, CDR1 is MNHEY, CDR2 SVGAGI. The CDR3: CASSSSGGTNNEKLFF. The CDR3 nucleotides read TGTGCCAGCAGTTCATCGGGGGGGACGAACAATGAAAAACTGTTTTTT.

The genes are TRBV6-5 and TRBJ1-4, with 8 nucleotides matching TRBD1. The CDR3 totals 15 residues. From germline, CDR1 is MNHEY and CDR2 SVGAGI. The V gene end was trimmed by 6 bases and the J gene end by 8 bases; junction bases not matched to a gene: 11. The CDR3 protein is CASRAYGTGTEKLFF. CDR3 coding DNA: TGTGCCAGCAGAGCTTACGGGACAGGCACAGAAAAACTGTTTTTT.

This clone was seen more than once but under ten times. V and J are TRBV4-2 and TRBJ2-2; D possibly matches TRBD1 or TRBD2 (6 bases each). The length of the CDR3 is 19 residues. Trimming left V 0 bases short and J 1 base short, with 18 bases between. Per the germline V gene, CDR1 is LGHNA and CDR2 is YNFKEQ. CDR3 loop: CASSQEGGTVTGNTGELFF. DNA for the CDR3: TGTGCCAGCAGCCAAGAAGGGGGGACCGTGACAGGGAACACCGGGGAGCTGTTTTTT.

V is TRBV27 and J is TRBJ2-7; the D gene could be TRBD1 or TRBD2 (6 bases each). The germline gives CDR1 MNHEY, CDR2 SMNVEV (reference sequence). CDR3 length: 15 residues. Trimming stripped 4 bases from V and 2 bases from J, with 15 bases between. The CDR3 reads CASSSSGGTTYEQYF. In nucleotides, the CDR3 is TGTGCCAGCAGTTCCTCCGGGGGCACCACCTACGAGCAGTACTTC.

This chain links TRBV9 with TRBJ2-1, with D maybe TRBD1 (6 bases). Germline V lookup: CDR1 SGDLS, CDR2 YYNGEE. CDR3 size: 18 residues. V dropped 3 bases and J dropped 4 bases, with 23 bases sitting between them. CDR3 sequence: CASSAPPLGGEGYNEQFF. DNA of the CDR3: TGTGCCAGCAGCGCCCCTCCCCTAGGGGGAGAGGGATACAATGAGCAGTTCTTC.

In its sample, this clone was seen once. This sequence joins TRBV14 and TRBJ2-3; D call uncertain. Germline loops: CDR1 SGHDN, CDR2 FVKESK. Deletions cut 4 bases from V and 2 bases from J, with 10 bases between. The CDR3 runs 14 residues. For the CDR3, the DNA is TGTGCCAGCAGCCTTCGACAACCCACAGATACGCAGTATTTT. Translating gives CASSLRQPTDTQYF.

The V and J genes are TRBV11-3 and TRBJ2-3, with 7 bases identical to TRBD1. Germline V gene lookup returns CDR1 SGHNT and CDR2 YENEEA. The CDR3 loop spans 15 amino acids. V lost 4 bases and J lost 7; bases outside the gene matches: 11. DNA of the CDR3: TGTGCCAGCAGCTCAGGGACAGCCCAAGGATATACGCAGTATTTT. This codes for CASSSGTAQGYTQYF.

The CDR3 nucleotides are TGTGCCAGCAGCCGACTCGACAGGGGATCTGGAAACACCATATATTTT. It yields the protein CASSRLDRGSGNTIYF. The chain joins TRBV7-9 to TRBJ1-3; 8 positions agree with TRBD1. Per germline, CDR1 SEHNR and CDR2 FQNEAQ (reference sequence). The V gene end was trimmed by 5 bases and the J gene end by 1 base; junction bases not matched to a gene: 7. This CDR3 comprises 16 residues.

V gene TRBV6-5 combines with J gene TRBJ2-7; TRBD1 matches 7 bases. Trimming at V came to 4 bases and at J to 5 bases, leaving 11 bases not matched to a gene. Germline-derived CDR1 and CDR2 are MNHEY and SVGAGI. The CDR3 totals 15 residues. CDR3 residues: CASSFKIGTVNEQYF. For the CDR3, the DNA is TGTGCCAGCAGTTTCAAGATCGGGACAGTCAACGAGCAGTACTTC.

The DNA of the CDR3 is TGCGCCAGCAGCCAAGTCGCAGGGGAGGGTTGGACTGAAGCTTTCTTT. It specifies CASSQVAGEGWTEAFF. This chain joins TRBV4-3 and TRBJ1-1, with D possibly matching TRBD1 (6 bases). This CDR3 is 16 amino acids long. Germline CDR1 is LGHNA and CDR2 is YSLEER. Trimming stripped 1 base from V and 5 bases from J, with 17 bases between.

The chain recombines TRBV14 with TRBJ1-1; unclear D gene. The V end was cut by 4 bases, the J end by 11 bases, with 11 bases between. Germline lookup yields CDR1 SGHDN and CDR2 FVKESK. CDR3 length: 11 residues. As DNA, the CDR3 is TGTGCCAGCAGCCCCGCTGGTTCGGCTTTCTTT. It specifies CASSPAGSAFF.

The chain is built from TRBV30 and TRBJ2-3, with D perhaps TRBD2 (5 bases). The CDR3 is 15 residues long. Trimming cost V 4 bases and J 4 bases, with 18 bases left between them. In germline, CDR1 is GTSNPN, CDR2 SVGIG (reference sequence). The CDR3 sequence is CAWKRGRLPPDTQYF. The CDR3, as DNA: TGTGCCTGGAAACGTGGCAGACTACCGCCAGATACGCAGTATTTT.

In its sample, this clone was seen once. The CDR3 sequence is CASSLGTQNYGYTF. The CDR3 DNA follows: TGTGCCAGCAGCTTAGGGACACAGAACTATGGCTACACCTTC. This chain joins TRBV7-2 and TRBJ1-2; maybe TRBD1 (5 bases). V lost 1 base, J lost 2 bases, and 8 bases lay in between. This CDR3 has 14 residues. Germline assignment: CDR1 SGHTA and CDR2 FQGNSA.

This clone occurred once. The V and J genes are TRBV27 and TRBJ2-7; TRBD2 matches at 7 bases. The CDR3 is 13 amino acids. The J segment lost 4 bases and the V segment lost 2 bases, leaving 2 bases of the junction unmatched. The V gene's germline CDR1 is MNHEY and CDR2 SMNVEV (reference sequence). CDR3: CASSLPGGYEQYF. CDR3 coding DNA: TGTGCCAGCAGTTTACCCGGGGGGTACGAGCAGTACTTC.

This chain connects TRBV7-2 to TRBJ2-2, with 9 bases lining up with TRBD1. Germline V gene data show CDR1 as SGHTA and CDR2 as FQGNSA. J lost 7 bases, V lost 1 base, and 10 bases had no gene match. This CDR3 is 17 amino acids long. CDR3 coding DNA: TGTGCCAGCAGCTTAGTTGGCGTACAGGGGGCCGGCGGGGAGCTGTTTTTT. Its translation is CASSLVGVQGAGGELFF.

V gene TRBV9 combines with J gene TRBJ1-3, with 9 nucleotides matching TRBD1. CDR1 SGDLS and CDR2 YYNGEE come from the germline V gene. CDR3 length equals 14 residues. V lost 3 bases to trimming and J lost 8 bases; unmatched junction nucleotides: 6. CDR3 sequence (DNA): TGTGCCAGCAGCGCCCTCGACAGGGGGGACACCATATATTTT. It encodes CASSALDRGDTIYF.

The chain couples TRBV28 to TRBJ2-1; a weak D match, TRBD1 (6 bases). CDR1 and CDR2 from the germline V gene are MDHEN and SYDVKM. Trimming removed 2 bases from V and 0 bases from J, with 11 bases in between. The CDR3 runs 16 residues. CDR3 sequence: CASSLEGDDSYNEQFF. The CDR3 DNA reads TGTGCCAGCAGTTTAGAGGGGGATGACTCCTACAATGAGCAGTTCTTC.

This chain links TRBV11-3 with TRBJ1-1, with 8 bases matching TRBD1. Germline CDR1 is SGHNT and CDR2 is YENEEA. CDR3 length: 14 residues. The ends lost 5 bases at V and 0 bases at J; junction bases unmatched: 2. The CDR3 is CASSKGQVNTEAFF. CDR3 coding DNA: TGTGCCAGCAGCAAGGGACAGGTGAACACTGAAGCTTTCTTT.

The sample holds one count of this clone. The chain combines TRBV7-9 with TRBJ1-1; D gene ambiguous. Trimming shortened V by 5 bases and J by 3 bases, and 13 bases separated the two germline ends. Germline lookup yields CDR1 SEHNR and CDR2 FQNEAQ (reference sequence). CDR3 size: 14 residues. CDR3 nucleotide sequence: TGTGCCAGCAGCCCCCCGGGGAGGTACACTGAAGCTTTCTTT. It codes for CASSPPGRYTEAFF.

In nucleotides, the CDR3 is TGCGCCAGCAGCCAAGATCAGAGTCTTCGGGGCTACACCTTC. It specifies CASSQDQSLRGYTF. The chain couples TRBV4-1 to TRBJ1-2; D is ambiguous. Trimming removed 0 bases from V and 8 bases from J, with 13 bases in between. Per the germline V gene, CDR1 is MGHRA and CDR2 is YSYEKL. The CDR3 consists of 14 residues.

The chain carries TRBV5-1 and TRBJ1-2; D may be TRBD1 (5 bases). The CDR3 runs 15 residues. Germline values: CDR1 SGHRS, CDR2 YFSETQ. The germline V and J ends were trimmed by 1 base and 3 bases, with 13 bases remaining between them. The chain's CDR3 is CASSLLGGIDYGYTF. The CDR3 DNA reads as TGCGCCAGCAGCTTGTTGGGGGGGATTGACTATGGCTACACCTTC.